The clone carrying this T cell receptor beta chain has just a few counts. These data originate in a study of blood T cell repertoires in COVID-19. Study overall: Sites in the United States, Italy and Spain provided acute and convalescent COVID-19 samples. The cDNA or gDNA used as material had been derived from T cells, B-cell-depleted T cells, or PBMCs.

The length of the CDR3 is 16 residues. The V gene's germline CDR1 is LNHDA and CDR2 SQIVND (reference sequence). J lost 1 base, V lost 5 bases, and 6 bases had no gene match. In the study's own analysis: Reference gene primer amplification yielded estimated nucleated cell counts. Profiling relied on immunoSEQ multiplex PCR, and the TCRdb table lists in-frame clones only, not all of them. V and J calls and clone size are copied from that table; D and trimming were computed from the DNA. The profile shows fewer than 200,000 clones, about 85% of them singletons. The sequencing input was peripheral blood. V and J are TRBV19 and TRBJ1-5; 9 bases match TRBD1. This TCR came from a woman aged 80 or older with acute or convalescent COVID-19. The CDR3 protein is CASSPGQGKSNQPQHF. The DNA for the CDR3 is TGTGCCAGTAGTCCAGGACAGGGGAAGAGCAATCAGCCCCAGCATTTT.